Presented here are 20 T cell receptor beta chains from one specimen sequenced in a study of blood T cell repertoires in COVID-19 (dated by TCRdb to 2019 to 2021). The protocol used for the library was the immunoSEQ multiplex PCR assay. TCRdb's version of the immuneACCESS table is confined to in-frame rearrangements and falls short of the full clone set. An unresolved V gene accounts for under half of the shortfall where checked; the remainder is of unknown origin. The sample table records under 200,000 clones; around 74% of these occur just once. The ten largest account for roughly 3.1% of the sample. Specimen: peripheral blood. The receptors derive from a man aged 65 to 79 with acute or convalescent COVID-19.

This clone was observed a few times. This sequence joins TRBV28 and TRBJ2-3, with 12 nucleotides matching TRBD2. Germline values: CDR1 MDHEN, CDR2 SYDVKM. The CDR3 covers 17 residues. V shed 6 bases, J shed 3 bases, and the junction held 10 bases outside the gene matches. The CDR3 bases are TGTGCCAGCAGACGACTAGCGGGAGCCCTTGCTACAGATACGCAGTATTTT. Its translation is CASRRLAGALATDTQYF.

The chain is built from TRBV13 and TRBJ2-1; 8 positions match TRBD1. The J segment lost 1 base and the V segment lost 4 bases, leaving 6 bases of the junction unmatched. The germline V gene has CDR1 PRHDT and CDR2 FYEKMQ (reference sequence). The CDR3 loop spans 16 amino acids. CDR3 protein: CASSYLQGASYNEQFF. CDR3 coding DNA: TGTGCCAGCAGCTACCTGCAGGGGGCGTCCTACAATGAGCAGTTCTTC.

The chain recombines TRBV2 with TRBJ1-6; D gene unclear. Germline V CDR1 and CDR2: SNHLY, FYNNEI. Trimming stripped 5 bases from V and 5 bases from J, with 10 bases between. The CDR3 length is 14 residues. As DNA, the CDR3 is TGTGCCAGCAGTTTGAGGGTCGATAATTCACCCCTCCACTTT. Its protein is CASSLRVDNSPLHF. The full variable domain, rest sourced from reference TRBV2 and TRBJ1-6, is EPEVTQTPSHQVTQMGQEVILRCVPISNHLYFYWYRQILGQKVEFLVSFYNNEISEKSEIFDDQFSVERPDGSNFTLKIRSTKLEDSAMYFCASSLRVDNSPLHFGNGTRLTVT.

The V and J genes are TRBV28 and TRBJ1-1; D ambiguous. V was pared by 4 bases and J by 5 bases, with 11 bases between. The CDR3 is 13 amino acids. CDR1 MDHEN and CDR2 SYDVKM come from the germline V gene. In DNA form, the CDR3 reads TGTGCCAGCAGTTCTCTTCCCGGGACTGAAGCTTTCTTT. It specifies CASSSLPGTEAFF.

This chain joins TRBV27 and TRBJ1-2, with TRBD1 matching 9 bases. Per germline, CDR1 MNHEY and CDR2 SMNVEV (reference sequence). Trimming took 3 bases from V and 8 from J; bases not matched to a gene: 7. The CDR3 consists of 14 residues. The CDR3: CASSFSTGGLGYTF. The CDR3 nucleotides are TGTGCCAGCAGTTTTTCGACAGGGGGACTCGGCTACACCTTC.

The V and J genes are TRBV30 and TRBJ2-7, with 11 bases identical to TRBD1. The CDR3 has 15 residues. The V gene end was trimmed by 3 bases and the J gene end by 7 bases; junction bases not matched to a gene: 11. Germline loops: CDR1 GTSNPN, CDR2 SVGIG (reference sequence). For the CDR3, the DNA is TGTGCCTGGAGAAGGGACAGGGGGGTTGTGGCGGAGCAGTACTTC. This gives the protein CAWRRDRGVVAEQYF.

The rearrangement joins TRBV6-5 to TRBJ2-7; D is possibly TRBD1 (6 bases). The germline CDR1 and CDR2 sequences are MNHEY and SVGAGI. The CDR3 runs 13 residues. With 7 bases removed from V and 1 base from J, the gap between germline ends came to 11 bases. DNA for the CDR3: TGTGCCAGCAACCCCGGACAGTCCTACGAGCAGTACTTC. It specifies CASNPGQSYEQYF.

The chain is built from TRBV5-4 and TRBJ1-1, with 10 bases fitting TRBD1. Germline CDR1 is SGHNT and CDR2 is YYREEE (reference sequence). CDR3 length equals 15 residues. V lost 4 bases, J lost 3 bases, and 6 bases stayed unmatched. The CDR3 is CASSPDRGLHTEAFF. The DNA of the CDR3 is TGTGCCAGCAGCCCGGACAGGGGGTTACACACTGAAGCTTTCTTT.

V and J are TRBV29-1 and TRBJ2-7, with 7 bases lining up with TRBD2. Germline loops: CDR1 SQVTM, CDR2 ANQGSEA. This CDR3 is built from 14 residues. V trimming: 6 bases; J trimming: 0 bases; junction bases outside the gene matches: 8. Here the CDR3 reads CSVAVGGSSYEQYF. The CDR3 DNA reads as TGCAGCGTCGCCGTGGGGGGGAGCTCCTACGAGCAGTACTTC.

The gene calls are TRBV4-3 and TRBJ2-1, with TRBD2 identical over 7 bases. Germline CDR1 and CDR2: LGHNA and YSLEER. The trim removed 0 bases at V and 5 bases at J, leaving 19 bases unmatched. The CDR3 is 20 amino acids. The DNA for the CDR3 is TGCGCCAGCAGCCAAGATTTCTCCGCTCCGGGAGGCCTTCTTAACAATGAGCAGTTCTTC. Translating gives CASSQDFSAPGGLLNNEQFF.

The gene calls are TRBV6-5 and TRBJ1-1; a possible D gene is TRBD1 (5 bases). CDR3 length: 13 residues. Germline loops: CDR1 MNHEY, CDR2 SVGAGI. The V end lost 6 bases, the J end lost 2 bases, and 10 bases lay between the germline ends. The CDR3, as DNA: TGTGCCAGCAGGCGGGGGGGAAACACTGAAGCTTTCTTT. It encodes CASRRGGNTEAFF.

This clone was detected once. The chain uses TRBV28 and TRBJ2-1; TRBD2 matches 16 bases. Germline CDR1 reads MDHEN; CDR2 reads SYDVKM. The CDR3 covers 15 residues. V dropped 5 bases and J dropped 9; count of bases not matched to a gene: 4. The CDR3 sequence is CASSIGTSGRGEQFF. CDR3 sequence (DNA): TGTGCCAGCAGTATTGGGACTAGCGGGAGGGGTGAGCAGTTCTTC.

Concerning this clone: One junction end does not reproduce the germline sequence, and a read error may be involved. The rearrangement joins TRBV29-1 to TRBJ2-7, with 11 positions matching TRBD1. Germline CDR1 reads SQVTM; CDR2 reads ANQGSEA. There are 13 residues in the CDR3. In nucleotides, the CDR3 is TGCAGCGTGGAAGGGACAGGGGGCTACGAGCAGTACTTC. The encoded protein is CSVEGTGGYEQYF.

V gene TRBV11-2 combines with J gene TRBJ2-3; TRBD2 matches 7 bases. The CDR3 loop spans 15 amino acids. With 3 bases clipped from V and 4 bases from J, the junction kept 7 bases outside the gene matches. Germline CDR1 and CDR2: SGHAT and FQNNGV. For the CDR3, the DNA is TGTGCCAGCAGCTTTCGGGGGGTTGGATCAGATACGCAGTATTTT. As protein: CASSFRGVGSDTQYF.

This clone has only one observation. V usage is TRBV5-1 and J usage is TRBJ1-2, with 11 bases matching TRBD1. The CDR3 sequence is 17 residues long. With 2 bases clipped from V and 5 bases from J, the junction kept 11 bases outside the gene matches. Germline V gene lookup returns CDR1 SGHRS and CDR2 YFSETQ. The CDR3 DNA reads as TGCGCCAGCAGCTTTCTTCTACCGGGACAGGGGGGATATGGCTACACCTTC. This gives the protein CASSFLLPGQGGYGYTF.

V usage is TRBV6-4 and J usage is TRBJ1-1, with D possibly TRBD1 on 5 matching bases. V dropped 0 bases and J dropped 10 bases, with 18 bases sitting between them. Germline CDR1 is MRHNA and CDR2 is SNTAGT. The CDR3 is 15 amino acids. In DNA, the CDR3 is TGTGCCAGCAGTGACTCGAAGACAGCCACTTATGGAGCTTTCTTT. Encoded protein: CASSDSKTATYGAFF.

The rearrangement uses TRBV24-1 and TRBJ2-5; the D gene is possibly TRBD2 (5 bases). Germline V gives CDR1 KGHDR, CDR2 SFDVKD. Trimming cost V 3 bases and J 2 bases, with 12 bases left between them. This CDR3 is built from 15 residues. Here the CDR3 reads CATSDAGGSQETQYF. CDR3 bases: TGTGCCACCAGTGATGCAGGAGGATCGCAAGAGACCCAGTACTTC.

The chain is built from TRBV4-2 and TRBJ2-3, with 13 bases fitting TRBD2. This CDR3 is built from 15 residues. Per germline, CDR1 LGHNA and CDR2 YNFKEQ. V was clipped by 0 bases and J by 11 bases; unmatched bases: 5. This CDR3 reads CASSQEGTSGDGQYF. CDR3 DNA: TGTGCCAGCAGCCAAGAGGGGACTAGCGGGGACGGGCAGTATTTT.

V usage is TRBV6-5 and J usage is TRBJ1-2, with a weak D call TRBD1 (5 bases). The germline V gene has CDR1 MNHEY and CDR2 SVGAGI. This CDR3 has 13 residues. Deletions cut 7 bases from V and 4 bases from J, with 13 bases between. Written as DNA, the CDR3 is TGTGCCAGCAACCAAATGGGGGGCTATGGCTACACCTTC. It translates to CASNQMGGYGYTF.

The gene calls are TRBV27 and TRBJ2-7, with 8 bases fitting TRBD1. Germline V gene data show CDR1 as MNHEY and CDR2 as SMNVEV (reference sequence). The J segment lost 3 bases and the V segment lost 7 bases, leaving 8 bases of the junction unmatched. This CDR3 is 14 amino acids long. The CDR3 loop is CASIRQGPFYEQYF. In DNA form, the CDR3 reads TGTGCCAGCATTAGACAGGGGCCCTTCTACGAGCAGTACTTC.